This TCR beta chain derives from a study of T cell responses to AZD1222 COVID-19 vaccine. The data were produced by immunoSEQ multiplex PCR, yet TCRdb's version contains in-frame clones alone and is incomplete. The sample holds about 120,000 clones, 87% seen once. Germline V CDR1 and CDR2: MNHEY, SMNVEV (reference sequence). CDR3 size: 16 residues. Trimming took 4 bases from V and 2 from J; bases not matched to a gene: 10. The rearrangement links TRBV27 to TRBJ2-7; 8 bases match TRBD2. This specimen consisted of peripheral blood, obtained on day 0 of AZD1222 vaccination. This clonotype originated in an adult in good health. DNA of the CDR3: TGTGCCAGCAGTTCACCCAGCGGGAGTGGGACCTACGAGCAGTACTTC. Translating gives CASSSPSGSGTYEQYF.